This TCR beta chain was sequenced in a study of blood T cell repertoires in COVID-19. Original processing methods: Reference gene primers were amplified, and this amplification served to estimate nucleated cell counts. TCRdb's copy holds only in-frame clones and misses some; the assay was immunoSEQ multiplex PCR. V, J and clone size are taken as reported in that table, and D and trimming were inferred from the DNA itself. In the table there are about 300,000 clones, around 92% of which are singletons. Germline V lookup: CDR1 SGDLS, CDR2 YYNGEE. This CDR3 comprises 15 residues. V lost 4 bases to trimming and J lost 3 bases; unmatched junction nucleotides: 8.

This receptor was obtained from a woman in her forties or fifties who had been exposed to COVID-19. The V call is TRBV9, the J call TRBJ2-5; 8 nucleotides line up with TRBD1. Sequences were obtained from PBMCs or T cells enriched from blood (not recorded which). CDR3 residues: CASSTPGQGEETQYF. The CDR3 DNA follows: TGTGCCAGCAGCACTCCCGGACAGGGAGAAGAGACCCAGTACTTC.